A selection of T cell receptor beta chains follows, all from one sample in a study of blood T cell repertoires in COVID-19. Assay: immunoSEQ multiplex PCR; the TCRdb copy retains only in-frame clones and omits some. The sample includes around 470,000 clones, approximately 92% of them seen just once. Sequencing was performed on peripheral blood. The receptor set was obtained from a man aged 18 to 30 with COVID-19, enrolled during active disease. Both conserved end residues are part of each CDR3. The order of the fields is clone size, D gene, J gene, V gene, CDR3 protein, CDR3 DNA. D genes are given only for firm matches. A clone size is listed for some rows: how often the clone was seen (once, few, many), or a class if it is expanded.

NA	NA	TRBJ2-7	TRBV7-9	CASSPVGHIYEQYF	TGTGCCAGCAGCCCCGTGGGACATATCTACGAGCAGTACTTC
NA	NA	TRBJ2-3	TRBV2	CASNGGVTDTQYF	TGTGCCAGCAATGGGGGCGTTACAGATACGCAGTATTTT
NA	NA	TRBJ2-1	TRBV12-3/TRBV12-4	CASSPSLAVEQFF	TGTGCCAGCAGTCCTTCCCTAGCAGTTGAGCAGTTCTTC
NA	NA	TRBJ1-1	TRBV3-1/TRBV3-2	CASSQVHTGGEAFF	TGTGCCAGCAGCCAAGTCCACACGGGAGGTGAAGCTTTCTTT
NA	NA	TRBJ2-2	TRBV11-3	CASSLVSGSNTGELFF	TGTGCCAGCAGCTTAGTAAGCGGGTCGAACACCGGGGAGCTGTTTTTT
few	NA	TRBJ1-6	TRBV3-1/TRBV3-2	CASSQDQGQVYSPLHF	TGTGCCAGCAGCCAAGACCAGGGGCAAGTATATTCACCCCTCCACTTT
once	TRBD1	TRBJ2-1	TRBV10-1	CASSEPGQPTAEQFF	TGCGCCAGCAGTGAACCGGGACAGCCTACTGCTGAGCAGTTCTTC
NA	TRBD1	TRBJ1-2	TRBV5-4	CASSKVTGHNYGYTF	TGTGCCAGCAGCAAGGTGACAGGGCATAACTATGGCTACACCTTC
NA	TRBD1	TRBJ1-1	TRBV4-1	CASSPIPATGVNTEAFF	TGCGCCAGCAGCCCCATCCCCGCGACAGGGGTAAACACTGAAGCTTTCTTT
NA	TRBD2	TRBJ2-5	TRBV5-4	CASSFGAGVGLETQYF	TGTGCCAGCAGCTTTGGGGCGGGAGTAGGGTTAGAGACCCAGTACTTC
NA	TRBD2	TRBJ2-1	TRBV2	CASRKTSGYSYNEQFF	TGTGCCAGCAGGAAGACTAGCGGGTACTCCTACAATGAGCAGTTCTTC
NA	NA	TRBJ2-2	TRBV19	CASSHTYLAGELFF	TGTGCCAGTAGTCACACCTACCTAGCCGGGGAGCTGTTTTTT
NA	TRBD2	TRBJ2-3	TRBV11-3	CASSQGLAGSASDTQYF	TGTGCCAGCAGCCAGGGACTAGCGGGGTCAGCGTCAGATACGCAGTATTTT
once	TRBD1	TRBJ2-7	TRBV2	CASRERTGSSYEQYF	TGTGCCAGCAGAGAAAGGACAGGGAGTTCCTACGAGCAGTACTTC
NA	TRBD2	TRBJ2-7	TRBV5-1	CASSQLSGRSTYEQYF	TGCGCCAGCAGCCAGCTTAGCGGGAGAAGCACCTACGAGCAGTACTTC
few	TRBD1	TRBJ2-7	TRBV18	CASSPQTGDGEQYF	TGTGCCAGCTCACCTCAGACAGGGGATGGCGAGCAGTACTTC
NA	NA	TRBJ1-4	TRBV25-1	CASSEPLEGEKLFF	TGTGCCAGCAGTGAACCCCTGGAGGGTGAAAAACTGTTTTTT
NA	NA	TRBJ1-4	TRBV5-1	CASSPPGINEKLFF	TGCGCCAGCAGCCCCCCAGGTATTAATGAAAAACTGTTTTTT
NA	TRBD1	TRBJ2-1	TRBV5-4	CASSLTGGEQFF	TGTGCCAGCAGCTTGACAGGGGGCGAGCAGTTCTTC
NA	NA	TRBJ2-7	TRBV23-1	CASSHCQGNYEQYF	TGCGCCAGCAGTCATTGTCAGGGAAACTACGAGCAGTACTTC
NA	NA	TRBJ2-7	TRBV19	CASSIVGYPSTEQYF	TGTGCCAGTAGTATAGTGGGCTACCCAAGTACCGAGCAGTACTTC
NA	TRBD1	TRBJ1-2	TRBV7-9	CASTQGANYGYTF	TGTGCCAGCACACAGGGGGCTAACTATGGCTACACCTTC
NA	NA	TRBJ1-5	TRBV6-5	CASSWTESNQPQHF	TGTGCCAGCTCATGGACTGAGAGCAATCAGCCCCAGCATTTT
few	NA	TRBJ2-7	TRBV6-5	CASSYSGLGAYEQYF	TGTGCCAGCAGTTACTCGGGACTGGGGGCCTACGAGCAGTACTTC
NA	NA	TRBJ2-5	TRBV11-2	CASSLTIVAVLRKETQYF	TGTGCCAGCAGCTTAACAATAGTAGCGGTCCTAAGGAAAGAGACCCAGTACTTC